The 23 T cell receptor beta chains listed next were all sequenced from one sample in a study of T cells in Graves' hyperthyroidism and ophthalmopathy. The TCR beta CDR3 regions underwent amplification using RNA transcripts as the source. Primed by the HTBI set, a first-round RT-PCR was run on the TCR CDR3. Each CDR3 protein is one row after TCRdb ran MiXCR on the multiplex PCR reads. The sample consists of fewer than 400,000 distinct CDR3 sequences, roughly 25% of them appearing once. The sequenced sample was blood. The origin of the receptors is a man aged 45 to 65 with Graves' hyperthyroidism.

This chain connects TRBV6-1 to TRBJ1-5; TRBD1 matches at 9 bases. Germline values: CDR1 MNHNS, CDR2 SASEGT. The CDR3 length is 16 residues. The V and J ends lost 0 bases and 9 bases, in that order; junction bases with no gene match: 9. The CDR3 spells CASSEAPGTGRPPQHF. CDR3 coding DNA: TGTGCCAGCAGTGAAGCTCCGGGGACAGGGCGGCCGCCCCAGCATTTT.

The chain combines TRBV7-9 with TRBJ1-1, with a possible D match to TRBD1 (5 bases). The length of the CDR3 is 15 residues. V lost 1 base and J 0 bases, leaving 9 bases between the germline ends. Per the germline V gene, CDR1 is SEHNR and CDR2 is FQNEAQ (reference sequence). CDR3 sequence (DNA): TGTGCCAGCAGCTTAGATCTGGGGGTGAACACTGAAGCTTTCTTT. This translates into CASSLDLGVNTEAFF.

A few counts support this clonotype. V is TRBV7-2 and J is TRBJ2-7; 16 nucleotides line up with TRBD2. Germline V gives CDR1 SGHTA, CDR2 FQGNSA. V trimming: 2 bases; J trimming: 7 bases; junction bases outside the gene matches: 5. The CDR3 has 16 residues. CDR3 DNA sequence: TGTGCCAGCAGCTTAAGCGGGACTAGCGGGAGGGGTGAGCAGTACTTC. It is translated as CASSLSGTSGRGEQYF.

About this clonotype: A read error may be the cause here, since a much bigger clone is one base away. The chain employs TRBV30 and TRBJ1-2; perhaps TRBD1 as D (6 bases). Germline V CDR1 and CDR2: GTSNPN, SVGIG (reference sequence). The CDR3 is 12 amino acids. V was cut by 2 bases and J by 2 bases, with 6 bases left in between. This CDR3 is CAWSQGNYGYTF. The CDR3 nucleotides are TGTGCCTGGAGTCAGGGGAACTATGGCTACACCTTC. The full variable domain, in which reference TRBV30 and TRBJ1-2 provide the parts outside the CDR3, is SQTIHQWPATLVQPVGSPLSLECTVEGTSNPNLYWYRQAAGRGLQLLFYSVGIGQISSEVPQNLSASRPQDRQFILSSKKLLLSDSGFYLCAWSQGNYGYTFGSGTRLTVV.

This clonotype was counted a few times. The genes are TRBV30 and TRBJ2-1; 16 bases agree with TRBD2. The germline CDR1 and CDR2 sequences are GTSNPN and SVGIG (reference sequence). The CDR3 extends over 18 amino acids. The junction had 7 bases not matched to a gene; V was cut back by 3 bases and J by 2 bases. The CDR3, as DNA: TGTGCCTGGAGCCTCGGGACTAGCGGGAGGGCGGCCTACAATGAGCAGTTCTTC. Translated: CAWSLGTSGRAAYNEQFF. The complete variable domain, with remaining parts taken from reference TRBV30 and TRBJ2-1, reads SQTIHQWPATLVQPVGSPLSLECTVEGTSNPNLYWYRQAAGRGLQLLFYSVGIGQISSEVPQNLSASRPQDRQFILSSKKLLLSDSGFYLCAWSLGTSGRAAYNEQFFGPGTRLTVL.

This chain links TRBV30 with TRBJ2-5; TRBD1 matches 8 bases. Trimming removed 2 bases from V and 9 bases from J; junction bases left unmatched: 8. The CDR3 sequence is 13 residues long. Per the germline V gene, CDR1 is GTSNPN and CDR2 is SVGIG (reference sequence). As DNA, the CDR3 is TGTGCCTGGAGTTCAGGGGGCGTAGCGGCCCAGTACTTC. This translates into CAWSSGGVAAQYF.

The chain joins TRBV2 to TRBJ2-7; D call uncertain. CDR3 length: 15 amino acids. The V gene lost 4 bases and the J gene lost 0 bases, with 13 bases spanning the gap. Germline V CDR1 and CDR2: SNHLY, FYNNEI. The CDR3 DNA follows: TGTGCCAGCAGTGCCGGACGGAGAAGCTCCTACGAGCAGTACTTC. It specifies CASSAGRRSSYEQYF.

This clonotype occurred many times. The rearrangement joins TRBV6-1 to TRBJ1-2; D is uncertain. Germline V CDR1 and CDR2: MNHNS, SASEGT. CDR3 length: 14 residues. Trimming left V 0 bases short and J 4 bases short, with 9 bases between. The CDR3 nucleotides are TGTGCCAGCAGTGAAGCTTCCCGAACCTATGGCTACACCTTC. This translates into CASSEASRTYGYTF.

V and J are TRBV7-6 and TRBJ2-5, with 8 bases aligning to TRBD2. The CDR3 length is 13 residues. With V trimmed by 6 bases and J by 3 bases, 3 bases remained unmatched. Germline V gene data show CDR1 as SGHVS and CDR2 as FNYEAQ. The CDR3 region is CASRLSGEETQYF. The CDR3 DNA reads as TGTGCCAGCAGGCTTAGCGGGGAAGAGACCCAGTACTTC.

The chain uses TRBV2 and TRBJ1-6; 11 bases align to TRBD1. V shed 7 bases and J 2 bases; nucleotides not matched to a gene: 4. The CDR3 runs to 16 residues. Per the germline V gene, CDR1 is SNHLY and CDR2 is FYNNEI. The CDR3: CASKDRGRPYNSPLHF. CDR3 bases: TGTGCCAGCAAGGACAGGGGGCGCCCCTATAATTCACCCCTCCACTTT.

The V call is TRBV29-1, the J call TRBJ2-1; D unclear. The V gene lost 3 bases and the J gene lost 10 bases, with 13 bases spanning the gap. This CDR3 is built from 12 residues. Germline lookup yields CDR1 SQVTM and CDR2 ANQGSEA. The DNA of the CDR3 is TGCAGCGTTGACCTCGGTACGAGCGAGCAGTTCTTC. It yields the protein CSVDLGTSEQFF.

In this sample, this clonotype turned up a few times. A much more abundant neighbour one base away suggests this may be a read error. CDR3 DNA sequence: TGTGCCAGCAGCTTAGAGTTTGGAGGGAGGACAGATACGCAGCATTTT. It is translated as CASSLEFGGRTDTQHF. This chain joins TRBV11-2 and TRBJ2-3; tentative D call: TRBD1 (6 bases). Near its end, the DNA agrees better with TRBJ1-5, so the J call may be wrong. There are 16 residues in the CDR3. Germline loops: CDR1 SGHAT, CDR2 FQNNGV.

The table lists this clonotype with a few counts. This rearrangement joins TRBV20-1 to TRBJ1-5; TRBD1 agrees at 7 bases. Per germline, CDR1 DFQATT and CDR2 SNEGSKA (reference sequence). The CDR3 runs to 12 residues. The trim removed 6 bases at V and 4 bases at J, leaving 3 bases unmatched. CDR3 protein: CSAGTANQPQHF. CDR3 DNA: TGCAGTGCAGGGACAGCAAATCAGCCCCAGCATTTT.

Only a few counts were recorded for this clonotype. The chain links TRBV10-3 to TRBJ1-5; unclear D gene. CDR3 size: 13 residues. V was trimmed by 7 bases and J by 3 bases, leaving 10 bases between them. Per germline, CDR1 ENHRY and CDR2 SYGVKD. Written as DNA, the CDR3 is TGTGCCATCACGGACGGGGACAATCAGCCCCAGCATTTT. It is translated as CAITDGDNQPQHF.

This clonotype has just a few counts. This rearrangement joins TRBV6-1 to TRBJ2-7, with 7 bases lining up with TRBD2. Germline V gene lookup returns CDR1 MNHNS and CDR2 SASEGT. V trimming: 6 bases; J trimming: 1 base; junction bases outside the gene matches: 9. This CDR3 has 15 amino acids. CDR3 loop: CASSSVASGSYEQYF. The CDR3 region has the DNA TGTGCCAGCAGCTCGGTGGCTAGCGGTTCCTACGAGCAGTACTTC.

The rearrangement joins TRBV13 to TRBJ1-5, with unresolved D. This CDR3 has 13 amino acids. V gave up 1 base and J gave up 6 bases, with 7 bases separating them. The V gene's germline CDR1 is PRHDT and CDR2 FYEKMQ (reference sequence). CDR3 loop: CASSLEAVQPQHF. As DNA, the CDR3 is TGTGCCAGCAGCTTAGAGGCGGTTCAGCCCCAGCATTTT.

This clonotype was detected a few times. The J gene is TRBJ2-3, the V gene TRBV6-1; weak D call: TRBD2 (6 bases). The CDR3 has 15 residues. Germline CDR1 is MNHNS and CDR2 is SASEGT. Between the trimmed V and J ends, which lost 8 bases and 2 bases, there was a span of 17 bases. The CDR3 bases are TGTGCCAGCGCCCCGGGGCTAGCGAACACAGATACGCAGTATTTT. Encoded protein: CASAPGLANTDTQYF.

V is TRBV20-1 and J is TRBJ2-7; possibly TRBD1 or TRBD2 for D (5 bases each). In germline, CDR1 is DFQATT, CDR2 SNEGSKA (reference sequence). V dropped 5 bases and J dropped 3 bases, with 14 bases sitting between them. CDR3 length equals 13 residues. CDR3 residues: CSAPRGGGYEQYF. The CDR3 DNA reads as TGCAGTGCTCCCCGTGGGGGTGGCTACGAGCAGTACTTC.

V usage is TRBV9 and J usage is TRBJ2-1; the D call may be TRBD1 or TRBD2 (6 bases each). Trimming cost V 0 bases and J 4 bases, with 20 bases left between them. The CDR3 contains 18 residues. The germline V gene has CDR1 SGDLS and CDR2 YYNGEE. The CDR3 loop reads CASSVEVDMGGIYNEQFF. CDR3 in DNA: TGTGCCAGCAGCGTAGAGGTGGATATGGGGGGCATTTACAATGAGCAGTTCTTC.

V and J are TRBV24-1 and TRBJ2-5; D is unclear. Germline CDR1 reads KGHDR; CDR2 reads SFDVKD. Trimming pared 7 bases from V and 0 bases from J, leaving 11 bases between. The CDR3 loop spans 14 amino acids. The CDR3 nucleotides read TGTGCCACCAGCACCGCGTTACACCAAGAGACCCAGTACTTC. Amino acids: CATSTALHQETQYF.

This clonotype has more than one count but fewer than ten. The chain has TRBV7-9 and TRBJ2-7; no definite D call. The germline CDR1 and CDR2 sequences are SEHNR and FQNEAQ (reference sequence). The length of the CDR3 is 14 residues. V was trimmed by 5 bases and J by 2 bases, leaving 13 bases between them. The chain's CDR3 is CASSAGTPTYEQYF. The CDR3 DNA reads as TGTGCCAGCAGCGCAGGAACACCTACCTACGAGCAGTACTTC.

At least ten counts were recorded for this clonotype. The CDR3 coding sequence is TGTGCCAGCAGCGACGGACAGGGACTAGCGGGGGGTGGAGAGCAGTACTTC. Protein sequence: CASSDGQGLAGGGEQYF. This chain connects TRBV3-1 to TRBJ2-7; 15 nucleotides align to TRBD2. The germline V gene has CDR1 LGHDT and CDR2 YNNKEL (reference sequence). This CDR3 is built from 17 residues. V dropped 5 bases and J dropped 7; count of bases not matched to a gene: 12.

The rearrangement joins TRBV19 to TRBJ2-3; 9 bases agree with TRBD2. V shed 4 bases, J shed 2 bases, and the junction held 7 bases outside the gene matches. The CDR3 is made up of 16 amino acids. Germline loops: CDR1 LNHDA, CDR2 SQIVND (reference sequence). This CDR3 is CASSTGLAPHTDTQYF. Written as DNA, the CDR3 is TGTGCCAGTAGTACGGGACTAGCCCCTCACACAGATACGCAGTATTTT.